This T cell receptor beta chain was captured in a study of siplizumab effects on memory and regulatory T cells. Study-wide results and caveats: Only a minority of proliferating CD4+ or CD8+ clones had an assignable naive or memory phenotype, with roughly 75-96% lacking one.

For this clone: Its antigen is not known.

Assaying covered roughly 92,000 TCR templates per sample. The method was immunoSEQ multiplex PCR; TCRdb's version includes in-frame clones alone and lacks a portion of them. The table shows more than 95,000 clones, with approximately 94% occurring only once. The sequencing input was non-Treg CD4+ T cells sorted from blood. The sequence was collected from a human donor in good health.

The CDR3 sequence is CASSHGGETQYF. The CDR3, as DNA: TGTGCCAGCAGTCATGGTGGAGAGACCCAGTACTTC. The rearrangement joins TRBV14 to TRBJ2-5; unclear D gene. The germline CDR1 and CDR2 sequences are SGHDN and FVKESK. The CDR3 extends over 12 amino acids. Between the trimmed V and J ends, which lost 6 bases and 4 bases, there was a span of 9 bases.